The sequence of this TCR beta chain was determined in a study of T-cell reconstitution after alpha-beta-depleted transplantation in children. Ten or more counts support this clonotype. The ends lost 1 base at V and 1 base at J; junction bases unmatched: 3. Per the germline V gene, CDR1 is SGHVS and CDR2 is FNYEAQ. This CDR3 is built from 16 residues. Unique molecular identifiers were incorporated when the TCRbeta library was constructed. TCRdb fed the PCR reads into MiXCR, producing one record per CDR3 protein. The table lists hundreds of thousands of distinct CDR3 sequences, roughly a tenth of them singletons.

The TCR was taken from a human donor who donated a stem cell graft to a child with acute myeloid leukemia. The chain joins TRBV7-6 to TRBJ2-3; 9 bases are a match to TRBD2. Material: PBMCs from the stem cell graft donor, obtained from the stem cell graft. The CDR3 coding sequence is TGTGCCAGCAGCTTAGGGGCTAGCGGGGGCACAGATACGCAGTATTTT. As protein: CASSLGASGGTDTQYF.